A selection of T cell receptor beta chains follows, all from one sample in a study of PD-1 blockade in classical Hodgkin lymphoma. Produced via immunoSEQ multiplex PCR; TCRdb's table is partial and in-frame only. The sample yields 35,000 or so clones, almost 70% seen once. The starting material was peripheral blood mononuclear cells (PBMCs), obtained before the second cycle of nivolumab. The receptors shown here come from a human donor with classical Hodgkin lymphoma. Both conserved end residues are part of each CDR3. Each record gives: clone size, V gene, J gene, D gene, CDR3 protein, CDR3 DNA. A D gene is named only where the DNA matches it firmly. Some rows have no size entry. The others give once, few or many, or a class for an expanded clone.

clone size: once
V gene: TRBV2
J gene: TRBJ1-5
D gene: TRBD1
CDR3 protein: CASMMDRASLNQPQHF
CDR3 DNA: TGTGCCAGCATGATGGACAGGGCCAGTTTAAATCAGCCCCAGCATTTT

clone size: few
V gene: TRBV15
J gene: TRBJ1-5
D gene: -
CDR3 protein: CATSSPRTGGNQPQHF
CDR3 DNA: TGTGCCACCAGCAGCCCTAGGACGGGGGGGAATCAGCCCCAGCATTTT

clone size: -
V gene: TRBV27
J gene: TRBJ2-6
D gene: TRBD1
CDR3 protein: CASSLGRQGAPGANVLTF
CDR3 DNA: TGTGCCAGCAGTTTAGGGAGGCAGGGGGCGCCTGGGGCCAACGTCCTGACTTTC

clone size: -
V gene: TRBV28
J gene: TRBJ1-2
D gene: -
CDR3 protein: CASSLGRDRFAYGYTF
CDR3 DNA: TGTGCCAGCAGTCTGGGCAGGGATCGGTTTGCCTATGGCTACACCTTC

clone size: -
V gene: TRBV9
J gene: TRBJ2-1
D gene: -
CDR3 protein: CASSVEEYSYNEQFF
CDR3 DNA: TGTGCCAGCAGCGTAGAGGAGTACTCCTACAATGAGCAGTTCTTC

clone size: -
V gene: TRBV7-2
J gene: TRBJ2-7
D gene: TRBD2
CDR3 protein: CASSLGLASNEQYF
CDR3 DNA: TGTGCCAGCAGCTTGGGACTAGCGAGTAACGAGCAGTACTTC

clone size: -
V gene: TRBV6-5
J gene: TRBJ2-1
D gene: TRBD2
CDR3 protein: CASRRLASNNEQFF
CDR3 DNA: TGTGCCAGCAGGAGACTAGCGAGCAACAATGAGCAGTTCTTC

clone size: -
V gene: TRBV29-1
J gene: TRBJ2-1
D gene: -
CDR3 protein: CSVVFYNEQFF
CDR3 DNA: TGCAGCGTTGTTTTCTACAATGAGCAGTTCTTC

clone size: once
V gene: TRBV6-6
J gene: TRBJ2-7
D gene: -
CDR3 protein: CASSYGIYEQYF
CDR3 DNA: TGTGCCAGCAGCTACGGGATTTACGAGCAGTACTTC

clone size: -
V gene: TRBV4-1
J gene: TRBJ2-7
D gene: TRBD1
CDR3 protein: CASSQGTGSGEQYF
CDR3 DNA: TGCGCCAGCAGCCAAGGGACAGGGTCGGGCGAGCAGTACTTC

clone size: -
V gene: TRBV27
J gene: TRBJ1-5
D gene: TRBD1
CDR3 protein: CASSPDQGVGNQPQHF
CDR3 DNA: TGTGCCAGCAGCCCCGATCAGGGGGTGGGCAATCAGCCCCAGCATTTT

clone size: -
V gene: TRBV21-1
J gene: TRBJ2-1
D gene: -
CDR3 protein: CASRDRGHEQFF
CDR3 DNA: TGTGCCAGCAGGGACAGGGGCCATGAGCAGTTCTTC

clone size: -
V gene: TRBV5-1
J gene: TRBJ2-3
D gene: -
CDR3 protein: CASSLGDGPSTDTQYF
CDR3 DNA: TGCGCCAGCAGCTTGGGTGACGGACCTAGCACAGATACGCAGTATTTT

clone size: -
V gene: TRBV2
J gene: TRBJ1-2
D gene: -
CDR3 protein: CASIDGPTYGYTF
CDR3 DNA: TGTGCCAGCATAGACGGCCCTACATATGGCTACACCTTC

clone size: -
V gene: TRBV5-1
J gene: TRBJ1-2
D gene: TRBD1
CDR3 protein: CASSFFVTGEDGYTF
CDR3 DNA: TGCGCCAGCAGCTTTTTTGTGACAGGGGAGGATGGCTACACCTTC

clone size: -
V gene: TRBV5-4
J gene: TRBJ1-1
D gene: -
CDR3 protein: CASSPTGSTEAFF
CDR3 DNA: TGTGCCAGCAGCCCAACAGGGAGCACTGAAGCTTTCTTT

clone size: -
V gene: TRBV28
J gene: TRBJ1-4
D gene: -
CDR3 protein: CASSPRGGSNEKLFF
CDR3 DNA: TGTGCCAGCAGTCCAAGGGGAGGTTCTAATGAAAAACTGTTTTTT

clone size: -
V gene: TRBV28
J gene: TRBJ1-2
D gene: -
CDR3 protein: CASRTSGVRNYGYTF
CDR3 DNA: TGTGCCAGCAGAACTTCAGGGGTGCGAAACTATGGCTACACCTTC

clone size: -
V gene: TRBV28
J gene: TRBJ1-1
D gene: -
CDR3 protein: CASSLNGGTEAFF
CDR3 DNA: TGTGCCAGCAGTTTAAATGGGGGCACTGAAGCTTTCTTT

clone size: -
V gene: TRBV7-9
J gene: TRBJ1-4
D gene: -
CDR3 protein: CASSLRQSGATNEKLFF
CDR3 DNA: TGTGCCAGCAGCTTGAGGCAGTCGGGCGCAACTAATGAAAAACTGTTTTTT

clone size: -
V gene: TRBV7-2
J gene: TRBJ2-1
D gene: TRBD2
CDR3 protein: CASSLTPSGRANEQFF
CDR3 DNA: TGTGCCAGCAGCTTAACCCCTAGCGGGAGGGCCAATGAGCAGTTCTTC

clone size: -
V gene: TRBV6-5
J gene: TRBJ1-2
D gene: TRBD1
CDR3 protein: CAISETGSTHGYTF
CDR3 DNA: TGTGCCATCAGCGAGACAGGGAGTACCCATGGCTACACCTTC

clone size: once
V gene: TRBV2
J gene: TRBJ1-6
D gene: -
CDR3 protein: CASKIVEDSPLHF
CDR3 DNA: TGTGCCAGCAAGATCGTTGAGGATTCACCCCTCCACTTT

clone size: -
V gene: TRBV7-2
J gene: TRBJ2-7
D gene: TRBD1
CDR3 protein: CASSPTTGTYEQYF
CDR3 DNA: TGTGCCAGCAGCCCAACGACAGGGACCTACGAGCAGTACTTC

clone size: -
V gene: TRBV6-5
J gene: TRBJ2-5
D gene: -
CDR3 protein: CASRGSGETQYF
CDR3 DNA: TGTGCCAGCAGGGGAAGTGGGGAGACCCAGTACTTC

clone size: few
V gene: TRBV7-9
J gene: TRBJ2-1
D gene: -
CDR3 protein: CASSLDPGNEQFF
CDR3 DNA: TGTGCCAGCAGCTTAGATCCGGGGAATGAGCAGTTCTTC

clone size: once
V gene: TRBV6-5
J gene: TRBJ1-1
D gene: TRBD1
CDR3 protein: CASRSGQANTEAFF
CDR3 DNA: TGTGCCAGCAGGTCGGGACAGGCGAACACTGAAGCTTTCTTT

clone size: few
V gene: TRBV5-4
J gene: TRBJ2-7
D gene: TRBD2
CDR3 protein: CASSLGGLAGLGYEQYF
CDR3 DNA: TGTGCCAGCAGCTTAGGGGGACTAGCGGGGTTAGGATACGAGCAGTACTTC

clone size: -
V gene: TRBV5-1
J gene: TRBJ1-1
D gene: -
CDR3 protein: CASSSTAGVTEAFF
CDR3 DNA: TGCGCCAGCAGCTCTACTGCAGGGGTCACTGAAGCTTTCTTT

clone size: medium-sized
V gene: TRBV19
J gene: TRBJ1-6
D gene: -
CDR3 protein: CASSMDSPLHF
CDR3 DNA: TGTGCCAGTAGTATGGATTCACCCCTCCACTTT

clone size: -
V gene: TRBV5-5
J gene: TRBJ2-1
D gene: -
CDR3 protein: CASSSRPSNEQFF
CDR3 DNA: TGTGCCAGCAGTTCCCGGCCCTCCAATGAGCAGTTCTTC

clone size: -
V gene: TRBV27
J gene: TRBJ2-3
D gene: TRBD2
CDR3 protein: CASSFDASGATQYF
CDR3 DNA: TGTGCCAGCAGTTTCGACGCTAGCGGGGCTACGCAGTATTTT

clone size: -
V gene: TRBV14
J gene: TRBJ2-1
D gene: TRBD1
CDR3 protein: CASSQVTGTGSEQFF
CDR3 DNA: TGTGCCAGCAGCCAAGTGACCGGGACAGGGAGTGAGCAGTTCTTC

clone size: few
V gene: TRBV19
J gene: TRBJ1-1
D gene: TRBD1
CDR3 protein: CASKTGQLNTEAFF
CDR3 DNA: TGTGCCAGTAAAACGGGACAGTTGAACACTGAAGCTTTCTTT

clone size: -
V gene: TRBV21-1
J gene: TRBJ2-5
D gene: -
CDR3 protein: CASSKARLEYIRDFETQYF
CDR3 DNA: TGTGCCAGCAGCAAAGCGCGCCTAGAATACATCCGCGATTTCGAGACCCAGTACTTC

clone size: -
V gene: TRBV6-5
J gene: TRBJ1-4
D gene: -
CDR3 protein: CASSNRLEGEKLFF
CDR3 DNA: TGTGCCAGCAGTAACCGATTGGAGGGGGAAAAACTGTTTTTT

clone size: -
V gene: TRBV7-3
J gene: TRBJ2-1
D gene: -
CDR3 protein: CASSFFSTAKQFF
CDR3 DNA: TGTGCCAGCAGCTTTTTTTCGACAGCAAAGCAGTTCTTC

clone size: few
V gene: TRBV18
J gene: TRBJ1-2
D gene: -
CDR3 protein: CASSPAGSYYGYTF
CDR3 DNA: TGTGCCAGCTCACCTGCCGGCAGCTACTATGGCTACACCTTC

clone size: -
V gene: TRBV28
J gene: TRBJ1-4
D gene: TRBD1
CDR3 protein: CASSSQGAPFVEKLFF
CDR3 DNA: TGTGCCAGCAGTAGCCAGGGGGCGCCTTTTGTTGAAAAACTGTTTTTT

clone size: -
V gene: TRBV6-5
J gene: TRBJ1-2
D gene: TRBD1
CDR3 protein: CASRQGPFDGYTF
CDR3 DNA: TGTGCCAGCAGACAGGGGCCCTTCGATGGCTACACCTTC

clone size: once
V gene: TRBV10-3
J gene: TRBJ2-7
D gene: TRBD1
CDR3 protein: CAISVGTGAYEQYF
CDR3 DNA: TGTGCCATCTCGGTGGGGACAGGAGCCTACGAGCAGTACTTC

clone size: -
V gene: TRBV5-4
J gene: TRBJ2-7
D gene: TRBD2
CDR3 protein: CASSKGTSGRVGEQYF
CDR3 DNA: TGTGCCAGCAGCAAAGGGACTAGCGGGAGAGTGGGGGAGCAGTACTTC

clone size: -
V gene: TRBV6-1
J gene: TRBJ2-7
D gene: TRBD1
CDR3 protein: CASRGQASYEQYF
CDR3 DNA: TGTGCCAGCAGGGGACAGGCCTCCTACGAGCAGTACTTC

clone size: -
V gene: TRBV5-3
J gene: TRBJ2-2
D gene: -
CDR3 protein: CARSLALCSGTGNTGELFF
CDR3 DNA: TGTGCCAGAAGCTTGGCCCTCTGTAGCGGGACAGGGAACACCGGGGAGCTGTTTTTT

clone size: few
V gene: TRBV28
J gene: TRBJ2-1
D gene: -
CDR3 protein: CAGNPRGYNEQFF
CDR3 DNA: TGTGCCGGCAATCCCCGGGGCTACAATGAGCAGTTCTTC

clone size: -
V gene: TRBV28
J gene: TRBJ1-1
D gene: -
CDR3 protein: CASSYDFLLPQNTEAFF
CDR3 DNA: TGTGCCAGCAGTTACGACTTTCTCCTACCACAGAATACTGAAGCTTTCTTT